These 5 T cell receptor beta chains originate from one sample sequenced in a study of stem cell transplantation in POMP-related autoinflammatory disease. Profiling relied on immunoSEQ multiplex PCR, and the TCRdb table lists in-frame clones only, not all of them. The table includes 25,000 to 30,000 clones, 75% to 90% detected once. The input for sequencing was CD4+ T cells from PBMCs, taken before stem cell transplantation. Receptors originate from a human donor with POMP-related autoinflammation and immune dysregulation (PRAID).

The CDR3 coding sequence is TGTGCCAGCAGCTTGGGCTTATGGAGGACTAGCAGCCATGAGCAGTTCTTC. It specifies CASSLGLWRTSSHEQFF. V is TRBV7-3 and J is TRBJ2-1, with 8 bases aligning to TRBD2. V shed 3 bases and J 8 bases; nucleotides not matched to a gene: 15. CDR3 size: 17 residues. The germline V gene has CDR1 SGHTA and CDR2 FQGTGA. Using reference TRBV7-3 and TRBJ2-1 for the parts outside the CDR3, the full variable domain is GAGVSQTPSNKVTEKGKYVELRCDPISGHTALYWYRQSLGQGPEFLIYFQGTGAADDSGLPNDRFFAVRPEGSVSTLKIQRTERGDSAVYLCASSLGLWRTSSHEQFFGPGTRLTVL.

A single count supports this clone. CDR3 residues: CASSLAETMNTEAFF. As DNA, the CDR3 is TGTGCCAGCAGCTTGGCAGAGACAATGAACACTGAAGCTTTCTTT. The J gene is TRBJ1-1, the V gene TRBV7-9; no firm D call. Trimming shortened V by 3 bases and J by 0 bases, and 11 bases separated the two germline ends. This CDR3 spans 15 amino acids. Germline V gene sequence: CDR1 SEHNR, CDR2 FQNEAQ (reference sequence).

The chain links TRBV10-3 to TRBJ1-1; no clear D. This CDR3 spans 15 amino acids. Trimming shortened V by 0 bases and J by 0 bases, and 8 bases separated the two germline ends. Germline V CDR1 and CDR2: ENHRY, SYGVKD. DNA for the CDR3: TGTGCCATCAGTGAGTCGATAATACTGAACACTGAAGCTTTCTTT. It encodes CAISESIILNTEAFF.

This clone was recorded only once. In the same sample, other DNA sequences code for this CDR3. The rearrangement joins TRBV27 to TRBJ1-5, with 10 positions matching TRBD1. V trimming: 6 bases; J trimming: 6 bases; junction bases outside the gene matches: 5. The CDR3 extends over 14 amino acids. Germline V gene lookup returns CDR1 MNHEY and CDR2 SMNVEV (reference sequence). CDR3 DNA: TGTGCCAGCAGCCGGACAGGGGGGATTCAGCCCCAGCATTTT. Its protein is CASSRTGGIQPQHF.

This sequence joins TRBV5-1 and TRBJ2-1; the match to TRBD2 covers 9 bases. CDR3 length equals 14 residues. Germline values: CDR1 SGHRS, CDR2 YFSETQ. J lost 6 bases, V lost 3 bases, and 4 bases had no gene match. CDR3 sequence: CASSSLAGANEQFF. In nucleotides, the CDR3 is TGCGCCAGCAGCTCCTTAGCGGGGGCCAATGAGCAGTTCTTC.